This TCR beta chain emerged from a study of blood T cells in healthy people across ages. Study-wide points: Fewer expanded clones and more diversity marked long-lived versus aged donors.

Combining a sample-barcoded 5' primer with a J-beta primer mix, a second PCR ran for roughly 6 to 12 cycles. Researchers report that each sample yielded at least 2.5 million CDR3-containing paired-end reads. Via MiXCR, TCRdb re-called the 5' RACE reads, giving one row per CDR3 protein. This sample has roughly 1,300,000 distinct CDR3 sequences, with roughly 64% found just once. For every donor, a draw yielded about 10 milliliters of peripheral blood. The authors isolated at least 7 million PBMCs per sample. The CDR3 length is 16 residues. CDR1 is MGHRA and CDR2 is YSYEKL in the germline V gene. V was pared by 3 bases and J by 2 bases, with 1 base of the junction left unmatched. Details on this clonotype: Its antigen remains unknown.

The sample consisted of blood. The sequence was obtained from a man in his late teens or twenties in good health. The V gene is TRBV4-1, the J gene TRBJ2-7; 16 bases fit TRBD2. CDR3 region: CASSHGTSGRAYEQYF. The CDR3 region has the DNA TGCGCCAGCAGCCACGGGACTAGCGGGAGGGCCTACGAGCAGTACTTC.